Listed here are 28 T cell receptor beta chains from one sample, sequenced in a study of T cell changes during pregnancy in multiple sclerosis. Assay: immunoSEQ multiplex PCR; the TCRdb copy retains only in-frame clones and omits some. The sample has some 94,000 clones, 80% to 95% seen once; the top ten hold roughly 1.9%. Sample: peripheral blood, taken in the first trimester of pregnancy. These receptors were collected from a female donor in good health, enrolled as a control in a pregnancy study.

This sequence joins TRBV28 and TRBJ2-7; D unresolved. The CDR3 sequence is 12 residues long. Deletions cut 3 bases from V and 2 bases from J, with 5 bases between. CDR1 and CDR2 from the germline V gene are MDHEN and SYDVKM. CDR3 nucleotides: TGTGCCAGCAGTTTGCGGACCTACGAGCAGTACTTC. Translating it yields CASSLRTYEQYF. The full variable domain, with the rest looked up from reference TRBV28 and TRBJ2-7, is DVKVTQSSRYLVKRTGEKVFLECVQDMDHENMFWYRQDPGLGLRLIYFSYDVKMKEKGDIPEGYSVSREKKERFSLILESASTNQTSMYLCASSLRTYEQYFGPGTRLTVT.

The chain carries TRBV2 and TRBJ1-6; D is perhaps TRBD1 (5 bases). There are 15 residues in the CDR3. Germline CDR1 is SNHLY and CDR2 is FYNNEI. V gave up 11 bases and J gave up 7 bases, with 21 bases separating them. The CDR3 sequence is CAGNPLGGGNSPLHF. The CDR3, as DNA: TGTGCCGGCAATCCCCTGGGGGGAGGGAATTCACCCCTCCACTTT.

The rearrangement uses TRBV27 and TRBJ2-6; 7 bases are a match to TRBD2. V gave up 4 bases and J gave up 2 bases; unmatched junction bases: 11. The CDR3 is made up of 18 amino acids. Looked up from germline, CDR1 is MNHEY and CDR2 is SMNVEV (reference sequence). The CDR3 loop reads CASSWLSRAGAGANVLTF. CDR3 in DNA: TGTGCCAGCAGTTGGTTAAGTCGGGCGGGGGCTGGGGCCAACGTCCTGACTTTC.

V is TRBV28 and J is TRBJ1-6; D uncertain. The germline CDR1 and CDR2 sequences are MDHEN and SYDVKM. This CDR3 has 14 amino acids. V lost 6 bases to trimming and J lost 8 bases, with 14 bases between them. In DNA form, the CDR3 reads TGTGCCAGCAGGAAAACCGCGACTTATTCACCCCTCCACTTT. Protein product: CASRKTATYSPLHF.

The CDR3 bases are TGTGCCAGCAGCTCGCAGACAGGGGGCGCGAGCCCCGAGCAGTACTTC. Its translation is CASSSQTGGASPEQYF. The chain recombines TRBV7-9 with TRBJ2-7; 10 positions agree with TRBD1. Trimming at V came to 4 bases and at J to 6 bases, leaving 12 bases not matched to a gene. Germline lookup yields CDR1 SEHNR and CDR2 FQNEAQ (reference sequence). The CDR3 covers 16 residues.

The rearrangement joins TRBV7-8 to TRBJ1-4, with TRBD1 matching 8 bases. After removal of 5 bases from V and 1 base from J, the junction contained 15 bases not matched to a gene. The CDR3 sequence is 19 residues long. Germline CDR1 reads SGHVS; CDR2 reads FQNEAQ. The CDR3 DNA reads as TGTGCCAGCAGCCCGAAGACAGGGGTGGCTTTTGGAACTAATGAAAAACTGTTTTTT. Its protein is CASSPKTGVAFGTNEKLFF.

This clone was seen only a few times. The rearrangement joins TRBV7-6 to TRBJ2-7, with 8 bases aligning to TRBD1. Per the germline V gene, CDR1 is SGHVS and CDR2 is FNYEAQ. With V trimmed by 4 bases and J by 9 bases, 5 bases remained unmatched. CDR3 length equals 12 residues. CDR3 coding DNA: TGTGCCAGCAGCTACGGACAGGGATGGCAGTACTTC. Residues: CASSYGQGWQYF.

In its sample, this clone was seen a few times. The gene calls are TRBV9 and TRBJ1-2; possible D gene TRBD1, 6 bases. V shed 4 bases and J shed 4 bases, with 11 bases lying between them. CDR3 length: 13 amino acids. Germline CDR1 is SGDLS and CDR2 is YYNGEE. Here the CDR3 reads CASSPGTRYGYTF. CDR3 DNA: TGTGCCAGCAGCCCCGGGACACGCTATGGCTACACCTTC.

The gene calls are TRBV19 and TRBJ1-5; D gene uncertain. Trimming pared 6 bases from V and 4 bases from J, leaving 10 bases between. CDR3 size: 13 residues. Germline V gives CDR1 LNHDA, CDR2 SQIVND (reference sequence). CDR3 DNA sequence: TGTGCCAGTAGCTTCGAGCCAAATCAGCCCCAGCATTTT. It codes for CASSFEPNQPQHF.

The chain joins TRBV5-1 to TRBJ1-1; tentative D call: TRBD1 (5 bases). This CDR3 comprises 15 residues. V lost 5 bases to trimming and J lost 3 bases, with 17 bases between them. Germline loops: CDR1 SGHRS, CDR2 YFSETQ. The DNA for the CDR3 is TGCGCCAGCAGACCCTCGGGAGGGACGGACACTGAAGCTTTCTTT. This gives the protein CASRPSGGTDTEAFF.

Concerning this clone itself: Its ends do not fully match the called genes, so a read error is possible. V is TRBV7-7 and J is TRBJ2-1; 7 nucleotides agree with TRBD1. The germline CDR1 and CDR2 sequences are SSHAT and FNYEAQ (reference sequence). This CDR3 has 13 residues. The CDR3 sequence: CASSPDRNNEQFF. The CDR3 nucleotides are TGTGCTAGCAGCCCGGACAGGAACAATGAGCAGTTCTTC.

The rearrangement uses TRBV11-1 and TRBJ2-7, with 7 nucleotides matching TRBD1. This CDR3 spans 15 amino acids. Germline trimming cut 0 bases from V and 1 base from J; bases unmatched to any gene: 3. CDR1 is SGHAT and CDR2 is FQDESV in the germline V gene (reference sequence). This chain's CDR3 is CASSLARDRSYEQYF. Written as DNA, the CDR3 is TGTGCCAGCAGCTTAGCCCGGGACAGATCCTACGAGCAGTACTTC.

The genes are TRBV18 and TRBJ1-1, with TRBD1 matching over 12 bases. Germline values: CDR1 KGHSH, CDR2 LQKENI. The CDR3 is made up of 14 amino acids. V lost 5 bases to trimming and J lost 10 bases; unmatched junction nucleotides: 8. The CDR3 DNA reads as TGTGCCAGCTCAGAGGGGACAGGGGGCGTAGGAGCTTTCTTT. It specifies CASSEGTGGVGAFF. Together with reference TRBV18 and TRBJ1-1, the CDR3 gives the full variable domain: NAGVMQNPRHLVRRRGQEARLRCSPMKGHSHVYWYRQLPEEGLKFMVYLQKENIIDESGMPKERFSAEFPKEGPSILRIQQVVRGDSAAYFCASSEGTGGVGAFFGQGTRLTVV.

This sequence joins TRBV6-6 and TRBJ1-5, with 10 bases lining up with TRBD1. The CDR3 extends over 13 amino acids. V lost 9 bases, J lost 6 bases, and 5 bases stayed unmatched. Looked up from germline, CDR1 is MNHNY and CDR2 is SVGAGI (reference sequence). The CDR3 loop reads CARDRGRGQPQHF. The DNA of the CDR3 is TGTGCCAGAGACAGGGGGCGAGGTCAGCCCCAGCATTTT.

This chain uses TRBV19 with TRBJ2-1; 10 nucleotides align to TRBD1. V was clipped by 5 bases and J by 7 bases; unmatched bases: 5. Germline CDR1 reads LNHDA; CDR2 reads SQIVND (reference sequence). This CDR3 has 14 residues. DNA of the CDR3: TGTGCCAGTAGTCCGGGACAGGGGATTAATGAGCAGTTCTTC. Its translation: CASSPGQGINEQFF. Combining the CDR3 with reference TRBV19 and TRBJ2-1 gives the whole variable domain DGGITQSPKYLFRKEGQNVTLSCEQNLNHDAMYWYRQDPGQGLRLIYYSQIVNDFQKGDIAEGYSVSREKKESFPLTVTSAQKNPTAFYLCASSPGQGINEQFFGPGTRLTVL.

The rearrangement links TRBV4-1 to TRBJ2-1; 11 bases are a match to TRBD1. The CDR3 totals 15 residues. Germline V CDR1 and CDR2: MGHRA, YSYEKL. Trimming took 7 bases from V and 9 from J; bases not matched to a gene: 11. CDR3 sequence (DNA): TGCGCCAGCATGAACACCGGACAGGGGGCCCTTGAGCAGTTCTTC. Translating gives CASMNTGQGALEQFF.

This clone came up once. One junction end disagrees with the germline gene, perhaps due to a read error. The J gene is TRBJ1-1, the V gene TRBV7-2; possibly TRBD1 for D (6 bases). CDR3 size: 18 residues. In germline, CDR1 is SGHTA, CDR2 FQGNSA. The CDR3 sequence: CASSLVPGGQTLNTEAFF. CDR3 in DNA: TGTGCCAGCAGTTTAGTTCCCGGTGGACAGACCTTGAACACTGAAGCTTTCTTT.

The CDR3 here is CASSLQGGTEAFF. In DNA, the CDR3 is TGTGCCAGCAGCCTCCAGGGGGGAACTGAAGCTTTCTTT. V gene TRBV7-3 combines with J gene TRBJ1-1; the match to TRBD1 covers 7 bases. The CDR3 runs 13 residues. Trimming at V came to 5 bases and at J to 5 bases, leaving 5 bases not matched to a gene. Germline assignment: CDR1 SGHTA and CDR2 FQGTGA.

In nucleotides, the CDR3 is TGCGCCAGCAGGGGGGGAGGGGGGATCACTGAAGCTTTCTTT. Protein product: CASRGGGGITEAFF. The genes are TRBV10-2 and TRBJ1-1, with D possibly matching TRBD1 (6 bases). The CDR3 runs 14 residues. V was trimmed by 6 bases and J by 4 bases, leaving 15 bases between them. In germline, CDR1 is WSHSY, CDR2 SAAADI.

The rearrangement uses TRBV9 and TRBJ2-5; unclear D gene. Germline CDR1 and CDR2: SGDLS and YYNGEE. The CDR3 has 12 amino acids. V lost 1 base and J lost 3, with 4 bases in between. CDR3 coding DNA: TGTGCCAGCAGCGTAACAGAAGAGACCCAGTACTTC. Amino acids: CASSVTEETQYF.

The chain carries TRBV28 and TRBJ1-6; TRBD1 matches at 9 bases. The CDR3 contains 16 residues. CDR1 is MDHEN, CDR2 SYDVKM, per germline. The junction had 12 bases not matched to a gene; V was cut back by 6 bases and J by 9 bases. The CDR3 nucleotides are TGTGCCAGCAGACAAAATTACAGGGGGCGAGGTTCACCCCTCCACTTT. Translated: CASRQNYRGRGSPLHF.

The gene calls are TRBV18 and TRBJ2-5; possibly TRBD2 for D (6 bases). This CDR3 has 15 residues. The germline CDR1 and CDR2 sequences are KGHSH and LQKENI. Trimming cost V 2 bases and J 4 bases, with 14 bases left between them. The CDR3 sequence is CASSPLTGLGETQYF. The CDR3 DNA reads TGTGCCAGCTCACCATTAACGGGACTTGGAGAGACCCAGTACTTC.

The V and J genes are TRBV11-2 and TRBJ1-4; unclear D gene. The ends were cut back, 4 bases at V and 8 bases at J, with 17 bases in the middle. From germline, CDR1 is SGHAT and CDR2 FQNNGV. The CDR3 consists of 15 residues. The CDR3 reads CASSYTGRLGEKLFF. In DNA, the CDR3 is TGTGCCAGCAGCTATACCGGGAGATTGGGGGAAAAACTGTTTTTT. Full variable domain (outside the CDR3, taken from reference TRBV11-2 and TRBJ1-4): EAGVAQSPRYKIIEKRQSVAFWCNPISGHATLYWYQQILGQGPKLLIQFQNNGVVDDSQLPKDRFSAERLKGVDSTLKIQPAKLEDSAVYLCASSYTGRLGEKLFFGSGTQLSVL.

This CDR3 reads CASSFTSGGSGGTDTQYF. The CDR3 nucleotides read TGTGCCAGCAGCTTTACTAGCGGGGGGAGCGGTGGCACAGATACGCAGTATTTT. The rearrangement links TRBV5-6 to TRBJ2-3; 12 nucleotides align to TRBD2. V lost 2 bases and J lost 1; bases outside the gene matches: 8. Germline V lookup: CDR1 SGHDT, CDR2 YYEEEE. The CDR3 runs 18 residues.

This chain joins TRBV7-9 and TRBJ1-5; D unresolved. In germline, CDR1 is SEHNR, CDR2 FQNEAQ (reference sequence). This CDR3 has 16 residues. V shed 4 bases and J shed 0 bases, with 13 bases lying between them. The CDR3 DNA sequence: TGTGCCAGCAGCTCCCCGGACGGGGATAGCAATCAGCCCCAGCATTTT. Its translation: CASSSPDGDSNQPQHF.

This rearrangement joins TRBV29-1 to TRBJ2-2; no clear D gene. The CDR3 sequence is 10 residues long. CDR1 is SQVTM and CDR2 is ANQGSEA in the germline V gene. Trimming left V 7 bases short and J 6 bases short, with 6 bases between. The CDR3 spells CSARSGELFF. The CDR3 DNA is TGCAGCGCGAGATCCGGGGAGCTGTTTTTT.

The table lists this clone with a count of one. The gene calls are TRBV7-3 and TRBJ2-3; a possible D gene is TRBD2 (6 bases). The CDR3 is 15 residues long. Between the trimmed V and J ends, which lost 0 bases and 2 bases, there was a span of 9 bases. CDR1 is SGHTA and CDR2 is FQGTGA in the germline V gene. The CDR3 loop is CASSLTSGFTDTQYF. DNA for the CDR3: TGTGCCAGCAGCTTAACGAGCGGGTTCACAGATACGCAGTATTTT.

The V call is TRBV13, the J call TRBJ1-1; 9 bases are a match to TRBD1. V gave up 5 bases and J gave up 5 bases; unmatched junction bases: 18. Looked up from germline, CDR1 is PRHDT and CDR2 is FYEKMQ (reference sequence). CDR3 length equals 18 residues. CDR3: CASSPRPGTGNFATEAFF. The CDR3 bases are TGTGCCAGCAGCCCACGTCCGGGGACAGGGAACTTCGCTACTGAAGCTTTCTTT. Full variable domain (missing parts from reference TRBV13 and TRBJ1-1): AAGVIQSPRHLIKEKRETATLKCYPIPRHDTVYWYQQGPGQDPQFLISFYEKMQSDKGSIPDRFSAQQFSDYHSELNMSSLELGDSALYFCASSPRPGTGNFATEAFFGQGTRLTVV.